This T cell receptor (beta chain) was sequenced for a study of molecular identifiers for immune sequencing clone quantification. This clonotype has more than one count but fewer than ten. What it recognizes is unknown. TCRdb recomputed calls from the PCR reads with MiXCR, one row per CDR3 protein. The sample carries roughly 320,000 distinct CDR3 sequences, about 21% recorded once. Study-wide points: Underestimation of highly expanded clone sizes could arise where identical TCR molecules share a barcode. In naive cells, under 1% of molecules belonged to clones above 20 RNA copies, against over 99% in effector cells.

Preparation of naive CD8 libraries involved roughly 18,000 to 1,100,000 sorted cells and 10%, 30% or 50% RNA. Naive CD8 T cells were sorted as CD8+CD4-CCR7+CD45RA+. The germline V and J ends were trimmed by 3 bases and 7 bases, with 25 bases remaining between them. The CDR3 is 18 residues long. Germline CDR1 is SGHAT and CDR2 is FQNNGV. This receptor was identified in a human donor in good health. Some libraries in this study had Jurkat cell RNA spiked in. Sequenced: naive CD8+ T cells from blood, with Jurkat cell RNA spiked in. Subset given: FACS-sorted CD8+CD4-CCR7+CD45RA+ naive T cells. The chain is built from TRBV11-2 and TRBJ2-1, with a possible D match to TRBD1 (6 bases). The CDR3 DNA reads TGTGCCAGCAGCTTTGAGCCCTCAACAGGGTATGAGGGGAATGAGCAGTTCTTC. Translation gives CASSFEPSTGYEGNEQFF. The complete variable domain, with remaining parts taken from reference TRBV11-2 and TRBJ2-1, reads EAGVAQSPRYKIIEKRQSVAFWCNPISGHATLYWYQQILGQGPKLLIQFQNNGVVDDSQLPKDRFSAERLKGVDSTLKIQPAKLEDSAVYLCASSFEPSTGYEGNEQFFGPGTRLTVL.